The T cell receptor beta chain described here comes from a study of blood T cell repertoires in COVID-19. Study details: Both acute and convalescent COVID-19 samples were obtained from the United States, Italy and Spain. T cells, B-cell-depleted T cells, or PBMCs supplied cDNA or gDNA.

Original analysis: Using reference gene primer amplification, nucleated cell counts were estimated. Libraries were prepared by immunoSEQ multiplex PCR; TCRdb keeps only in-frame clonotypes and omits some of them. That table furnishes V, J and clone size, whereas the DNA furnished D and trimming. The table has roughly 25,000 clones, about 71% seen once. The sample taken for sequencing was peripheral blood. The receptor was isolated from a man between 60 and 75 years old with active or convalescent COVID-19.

The DNA for the CDR3 is TGTGCCAGCTCCCGAGCCGGACAGGGAACCTACGAGCAGTACTTC. Protein product: CASSRAGQGTYEQYF. The chain employs TRBV18 and TRBJ2-7; TRBD1 agrees at 8 bases. With V trimmed by 6 bases and J by 2 bases, 9 bases remained unmatched. Germline values: CDR1 KGHSH, CDR2 LQKENI. This CDR3 contains 15 residues.